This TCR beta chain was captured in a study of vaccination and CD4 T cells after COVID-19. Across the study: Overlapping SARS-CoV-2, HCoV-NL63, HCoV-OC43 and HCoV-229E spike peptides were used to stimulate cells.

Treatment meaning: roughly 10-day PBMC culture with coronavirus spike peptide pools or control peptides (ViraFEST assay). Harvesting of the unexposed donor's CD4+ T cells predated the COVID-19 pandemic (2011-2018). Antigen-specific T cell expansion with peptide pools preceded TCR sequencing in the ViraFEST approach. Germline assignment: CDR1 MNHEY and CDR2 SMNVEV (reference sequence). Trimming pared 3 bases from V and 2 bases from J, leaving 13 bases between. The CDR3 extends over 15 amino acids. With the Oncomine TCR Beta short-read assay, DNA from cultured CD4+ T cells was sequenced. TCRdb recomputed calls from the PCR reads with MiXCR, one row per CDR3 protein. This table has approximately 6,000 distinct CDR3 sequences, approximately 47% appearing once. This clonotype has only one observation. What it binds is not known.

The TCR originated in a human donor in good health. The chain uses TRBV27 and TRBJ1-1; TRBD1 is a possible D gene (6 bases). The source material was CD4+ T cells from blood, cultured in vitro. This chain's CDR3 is CASSFLTGFNTEAFF. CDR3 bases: TGTGCCAGCAGTTTCCTGACAGGTTTTAACACTGAAGCTTTCTTT.